The 28 T cell receptor beta chains in this list originate from one sample, sequenced in a study of technical replicates of blood from a handful of donors. The table came from immunoSEQ multiplex PCR; TCRdb's copy has only in-frame clones and leaves some out. This table holds 95,000 to 100,000 clones, nearly 96% found once. Sequencing used T cells isolated from PBMCs. The receptors stem from a human donor in good health.

The chain joins TRBV4-1 to TRBJ2-3; 8 nucleotides agree with TRBD2. This CDR3 is built from 15 residues. V trimming: 5 bases; J trimming: 1 base; junction bases outside the gene matches: 5. The germline gives CDR1 MGHRA, CDR2 YSYEKL. CDR3 nucleotide sequence: TGCGCCAGCAGCTTACTAGCGGAAGGCACAGATACGCAGTATTTT. Its protein product is CASSLLAEGTDTQYF.

This chain uses TRBV4-1 with TRBJ1-3; D remains unclear. V was shortened by 1 base and J by 2 bases, with 15 bases between the two germline ends. Germline CDR1 is MGHRA and CDR2 is YSYEKL. The CDR3 has 17 residues. CDR3 bases: TGCGCCAGCAGCCAAGGGGATAGGAGGGATCCTGGAAACACCATATATTTT. It codes for CASSQGDRRDPGNTIYF.

This clone was found a few times. The V and J genes are TRBV18 and TRBJ1-5; no definite D call. The CDR3 extends over 13 amino acids. The germline gives CDR1 KGHSH, CDR2 LQKENI. Trimming stripped 6 bases from V and 9 bases from J, with 15 bases between. CDR3 in DNA: TGTGCCAGCTCGCCGGGATGGGATCCGCCCCAGCATTTT. It translates to CASSPGWDPPQHF.

The rearrangement joins TRBV29-1 to TRBJ2-2; no reliable D call. This CDR3 is 12 amino acids long. CDR1 SQVTM and CDR2 ANQGSEA come from the germline V gene. V was clipped by 4 bases and J by 1 base, with 4 bases between them. The CDR3, as DNA: TGCAGCGTTGTCCGGAACACCGGGGAGCTGTTTTTT. Protein sequence: CSVVRNTGELFF.

This CDR3 is CASSLVGPGGETQYF. The CDR3 DNA reads as TGCGCCAGCAGCTTGGTTGGCCCCGGGGGGGAGACCCAGTACTTC. The V gene is TRBV5-1, the J gene TRBJ2-5; 7 bases are shared with TRBD2. The germline gives CDR1 SGHRS, CDR2 YFSETQ. The CDR3 is 15 residues long. After removal of 0 bases from V and 5 bases from J, the junction contained 7 bases not matched to a gene.

J is TRBJ2-3 and V is TRBV2; a possible D gene is TRBD2 (6 bases). Trimming left V 2 bases short and J 7 bases short, with 19 bases between. The CDR3 totals 16 residues. Germline assignment: CDR1 SNHLY and CDR2 FYNNEI. CDR3 coding DNA: TGTGCCAGCAGTGAACGGTGGAGGGGCGCTGGGAATACGCAGTATTTT. Encoded protein: CASSERWRGAGNTQYF.

V usage is TRBV4-1 and J usage is TRBJ2-3; D ambiguous. V gave up 1 base and J gave up 0 bases, with 17 bases separating them. CDR1 and CDR2 (germline): MGHRA, YSYEKL. CDR3 length equals 18 residues. The CDR3 region has the DNA TGCGCCAGCAGCCAAGGCTTTTTAATCCTCACTAGCACAGATACGCAGTATTTT. Its protein is CASSQGFLILTSTDTQYF.

The chain combines TRBV19 with TRBJ2-4; TRBD2 agrees at 9 bases. Germline V gene sequence: CDR1 LNHDA, CDR2 SQIVND (reference sequence). V dropped 3 bases and J dropped 5; count of bases not matched to a gene: 2. This CDR3 has 14 amino acids. CDR3 DNA: TGTGCCAGTAGTATCCGCGGGGGGGAAAACATTCAGTACTTC. Translation gives CASSIRGGENIQYF. The full variable domain, rest sourced from reference TRBV19 and TRBJ2-4, is DGGITQSPKYLFRKEGQNVTLSCEQNLNHDAMYWYRQDPGQGLRLIYYSQIVNDFQKGDIAEGYSVSREKKESFPLTVTSAQKNPTAFYLCASSIRGGENIQYFGAGTRLSVL.

The chain combines TRBV7-9 with TRBJ2-1; TRBD2 aligns across 8 bases. Germline CDR1 SEHNR, CDR2 FQNEAQ (reference sequence). This CDR3 comprises 17 residues. Losses at the gene ends were 0 bases for V and 4 bases for J; bases not matched to a gene: 8. CDR3 DNA: TGTGCCAGCAGCTTAGCGCTGAGACTAGCGAAATACAATGAGCAGTTCTTC. This translates into CASSLALRLAKYNEQFF.

The chain has TRBV13 and TRBJ1-4, with 9 bases lining up with TRBD1. CDR1 and CDR2 from the germline V gene are PRHDT and FYEKMQ (reference sequence). CDR3 length equals 14 residues. J was trimmed by 8 bases and V by 5 bases; bases with no gene match: 6. CDR3: CASSPKDRGEKLFF. In DNA, the CDR3 is TGTGCCAGCAGCCCAAAGGACAGGGGAGAAAAACTGTTTTTT.

In this sample, this clone turned up once. The chain uses TRBV5-6 and TRBJ2-2, with D uncertain. The V gene's germline CDR1 is SGHDT and CDR2 YYEEEE. V lost 4 bases and J 5 bases, leaving 21 bases between the germline ends. The CDR3 totals 17 residues. The CDR3: CASSPLGASSRTGELFF. The CDR3 coding sequence is TGTGCCAGCAGCCCCTTGGGTGCGTCGTCGAGGACCGGGGAGCTGTTTTTT.

The genes are TRBV4-1 and TRBJ2-2; TRBD1 aligns across 11 bases. This CDR3 contains 16 residues. Germline CDR1 is MGHRA and CDR2 is YSYEKL. V lost 8 bases, J lost 6 bases, and 11 bases stayed unmatched. The chain's CDR3 is CASRFKPGQGAGELFF. CDR3 DNA: TGCGCCAGCCGCTTCAAACCGGGACAGGGGGCCGGGGAGCTGTTTTTT.

This clone was picked up one time. The CDR3 DNA follows: TGCGCCAGCAGCTTGTCAAGCGGAACCGCCTCCTACGAGCAGTACTTC. The encoded protein is CASSLSSGTASYEQYF. This sequence joins TRBV5-1 and TRBJ2-7; D may be TRBD2 (5 bases). The length of the CDR3 is 16 residues. Trimming removed 1 base at V and 0 bases at J, with 14 bases between. Germline V gene lookup returns CDR1 SGHRS and CDR2 YFSETQ.

This clone was picked up one time. The chain joins TRBV4-2 to TRBJ2-2, with D unresolved. The CDR3 length is 15 residues. Trimming removed 1 base at V and 6 bases at J, with 12 bases between. CDR1 LGHNA and CDR2 YNFKEQ come from the germline V gene. In DNA, the CDR3 is TGTGCCAGCAGCCAAGGACGGCTAGTCCCCGGGGAGCTGTTTTTT. As protein: CASSQGRLVPGELFF.

The chain carries TRBV1 and TRBJ2-3; TRBD2 was called by the table and not checked on the DNA. TRBV1 is noted as a pseudogene. The CDR3 totals 17 residues. The CDR3 here is CTSRREASGSLSDTQYF. Written as DNA, the CDR3 is TGCACCAGCAGGCGGGAGGCTAGCGGGAGTCTGTCGGATACGCAGTATTTT.

The chain joins TRBV19 to TRBJ2-1; D is perhaps TRBD1 (6 bases). V was cut by 3 bases and J by 6 bases, with 12 bases left in between. The CDR3 consists of 14 residues. Per germline, CDR1 LNHDA and CDR2 SQIVND (reference sequence). The CDR3 sequence: CASSIQLQGNEQFF. The CDR3 DNA is TGTGCCAGTAGTATCCAGTTACAGGGCAATGAGCAGTTCTTC.

The chain joins TRBV5-1 to TRBJ2-5, with a possible D match to TRBD1 (5 bases). Germline V gene data show CDR1 as SGHRS and CDR2 as YFSETQ. The ends were cut back, 0 bases at V and 4 bases at J, with 13 bases in the middle. This CDR3 has 15 residues. The DNA for the CDR3 is TGCGCCAGCAGCTTGGCCAGGGTCTTCCTAGAGACCCAGTACTTC. This sequence encodes CASSLARVFLETQYF.

In this sample, this clone turned up once. The rearrangement links TRBV6-5 to TRBJ2-3; D gene ambiguous. The length of the CDR3 is 14 residues. Trimming shortened V by 7 bases and J by 0 bases, and 11 bases separated the two germline ends. Looked up from germline, CDR1 is MNHEY and CDR2 is SVGAGI. In DNA, the CDR3 is TGTGCCAGCAAGGCCAGCGCTAGCACAGATACGCAGTATTTT. Its protein product is CASKASASTDTQYF.

This chain uses TRBV28 with TRBJ1-2, with 7 bases aligning to TRBD1. The germline CDR1 and CDR2 sequences are MDHEN and SYDVKM. The CDR3 is made up of 15 amino acids. V was clipped by 7 bases and J by 2 bases; unmatched bases: 10. The CDR3 nucleotides read TGTGCCAGCACCCTGGGACAGACTTCAAACTATGGCTACACCTTC. Residues: CASTLGQTSNYGYTF.

V usage is TRBV28 and J usage is TRBJ2-1, with 12 bases identical to TRBD2. The germline gives CDR1 MDHEN, CDR2 SYDVKM. The CDR3 runs to 18 residues. Germline trimming cut 1 base from V and 9 bases from J; bases unmatched to any gene: 13. CDR3 coding DNA: TGTGCCAGCAGTTTATCTGAAGCTAGCGGGAGGGCCGATAGTGAGCAGTTCTTC. The encoded protein is CASSLSEASGRADSEQFF.

The rearrangement joins TRBV5-8 to TRBJ2-7; TRBD1 might be the D (6 bases). Trimming took off 3 bases at V and 1 base at J, with 17 bases between the two ends. The CDR3 has 16 residues. In germline, CDR1 is SGHTS, CDR2 YDEGEE. The CDR3 DNA reads TGTGCCAGCAGCTCTTTCCGGACAGACGGATCCTACGAGCAGTACTTC. It specifies CASSSFRTDGSYEQYF.

The J gene is TRBJ1-1, the V gene TRBV6-5; 8 bases match TRBD1. The V segment lost 2 bases and the J segment 3 bases; nucleotides outside the gene matches: 8. Germline V gene sequence: CDR1 MNHEY, CDR2 SVGAGI. There are 16 residues in the CDR3. The CDR3: CASSYGGDRHDTEAFF. The CDR3 nucleotides read TGTGCCAGCAGTTACGGGGGGGACAGGCACGACACTGAAGCTTTCTTT.

V gene TRBV7-9 combines with J gene TRBJ2-5; D gene uncertain. This CDR3 region has 14 residues. Germline V lookup: CDR1 SEHNR, CDR2 FQNEAQ (reference sequence). The V end lost 1 base, the J end lost 0 bases, and 6 bases lay between the germline ends. CDR3: CASSLGAYQETQYF. The CDR3, as DNA: TGTGCCAGCAGCTTAGGGGCGTACCAAGAGACCCAGTACTTC.

The chain employs TRBV15 and TRBJ1-4; D perhaps matches TRBD1 (6 bases). The CDR3 is made up of 14 amino acids. Germline values: CDR1 LNHNV, CDR2 YYDKDF (reference sequence). The V gene lost 1 base and the J gene lost 10 bases, with 13 bases spanning the gap. In nucleotides, the CDR3 is TGTGCCACCAGCAGAGGGGCAGGGGCGGTAAAACTGTTTTTT. It specifies CATSRGAGAVKLFF.

This chain uses TRBV6-5 with TRBJ2-5, with D possibly being TRBD1 (6 bases). The V gene lost 4 bases and the J gene lost 4 bases, with 10 bases spanning the gap. This CDR3 has 13 amino acids. Germline values: CDR1 MNHEY, CDR2 SVGAGI. This CDR3 reads CASSSMTGETQYF. The CDR3 DNA is TGTGCCAGCAGTTCGATGACAGGAGAGACCCAGTACTTC.

V gene TRBV14 combines with J gene TRBJ2-6; TRBD1 might be the D (6 bases). CDR1 and CDR2 (germline): SGHDN, FVKESK. Trimming shortened V by 2 bases and J by 1 base, and 30 bases separated the two germline ends. CDR3 length: 23 residues. The CDR3 bases are TGTGCCAGCAGCCAACGGGTGGGGGCGGATCAACCCTTGGCCCTTTCTGGGGCCAACGTCCTGACTTTC. It specifies CASSQRVGADQPLALSGANVLTF.

The rearrangement uses TRBV5-1 and TRBJ2-1, with D unresolved. V was clipped by 6 bases and J by 0 bases, with 16 bases between them. Germline values: CDR1 SGHRS, CDR2 YFSETQ. The CDR3 has 16 residues. The CDR3 DNA reads as TGCGCCAGCACCCAGAACGTACGGAGCTCCTACAATGAGCAGTTCTTC. Amino acid sequence: CASTQNVRSSYNEQFF.

The V and J genes are TRBV28 and TRBJ2-3, with a possible D match to TRBD1 (5 bases). The V end was cut by 6 bases, the J end by 3 bases, with 7 bases between. Germline V CDR1 and CDR2: MDHEN, SYDVKM. The CDR3 loop spans 12 amino acids. The CDR3 spells CASRTETDTQYF. The DNA of the CDR3 is TGTGCCAGCAGGACAGAAACAGATACGCAGTATTTT.